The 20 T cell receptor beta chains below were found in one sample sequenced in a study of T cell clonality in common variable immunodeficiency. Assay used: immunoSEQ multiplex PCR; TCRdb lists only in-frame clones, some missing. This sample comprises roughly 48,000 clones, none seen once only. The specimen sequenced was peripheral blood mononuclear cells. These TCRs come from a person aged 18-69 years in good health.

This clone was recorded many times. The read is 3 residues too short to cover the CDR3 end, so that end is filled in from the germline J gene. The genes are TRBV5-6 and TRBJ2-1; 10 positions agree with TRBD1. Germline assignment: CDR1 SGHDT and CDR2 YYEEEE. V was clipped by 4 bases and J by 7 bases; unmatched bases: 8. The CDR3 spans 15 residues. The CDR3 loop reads CASSKGTGAGNEQFF. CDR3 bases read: TGTGCCAGCAGCAAGGGGACAGGGGCTGGGAATGAG.

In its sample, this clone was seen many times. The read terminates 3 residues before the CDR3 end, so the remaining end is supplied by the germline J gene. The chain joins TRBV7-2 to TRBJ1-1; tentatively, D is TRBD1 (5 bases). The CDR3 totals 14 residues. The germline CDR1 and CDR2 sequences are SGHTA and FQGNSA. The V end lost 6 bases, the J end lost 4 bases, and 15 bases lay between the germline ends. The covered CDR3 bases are TGTGCCAGCAGGCAACTCTGGGGGGTCACTGAA. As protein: CASRQLWGVTE. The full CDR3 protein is CASRQLWGVTEAFF. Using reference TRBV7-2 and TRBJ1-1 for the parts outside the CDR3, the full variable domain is GAGVSQSPSNKVTEKGKDVELRCDPISGHTALYWYRQSLGQGLEFLIYFQGNSAPDKSGLPSDRFSAERTGGSVSTLTIQRTQQEDSAVYLCASRQLWGVTEAFFGQGTRLTVV.

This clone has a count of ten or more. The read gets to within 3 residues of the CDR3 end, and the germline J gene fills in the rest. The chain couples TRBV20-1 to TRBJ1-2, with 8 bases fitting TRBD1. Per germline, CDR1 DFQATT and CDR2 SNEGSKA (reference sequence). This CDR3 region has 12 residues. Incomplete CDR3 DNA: TGCAGTGCTGGGACAGGAAAGGAGGGC. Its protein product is CSAGTGKEG. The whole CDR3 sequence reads CSAGTGKEGYTF.

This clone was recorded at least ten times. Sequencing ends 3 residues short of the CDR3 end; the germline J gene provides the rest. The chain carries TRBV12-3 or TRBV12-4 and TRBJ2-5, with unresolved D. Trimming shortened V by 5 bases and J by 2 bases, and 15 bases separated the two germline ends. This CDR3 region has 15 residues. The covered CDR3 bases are TGTGCCAGCAGTACGCTGAGCTTATCACAAGAGACC. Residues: CASSTLSLSQET. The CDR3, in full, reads CASSTLSLSQETQYF.

Incomplete CDR3 DNA: TGTGCCAGTAAGGCACCGACAGGCATGAACACTGAA. Its protein is CASKAPTGMNTE. In full, the CDR3 is CASKAPTGMNTEAFF. The chain uses TRBV19 and TRBJ1-1, with D possibly matching TRBD1 (6 bases). The missing CDR3 end, 3 residues past where the read stops, is filled in from the germline J gene. V was pared by 7 bases and J by 0 bases, with 15 bases between. The CDR3 length is 15 residues. Looked up from germline, CDR1 is LNHDA and CDR2 is SQIVND (reference sequence). Full variable domain (missing parts from reference TRBV19 and TRBJ1-1): DGGITQSPKYLFRKEGQNVTLSCEQNLNHDAMYWYRQDPGQGLRLIYYSQIVNDFQKGDIAEGYSVSREKKESFPLTVTSAQKNPTAFYLCASKAPTGMNTEAFFGQGTRLTVV.

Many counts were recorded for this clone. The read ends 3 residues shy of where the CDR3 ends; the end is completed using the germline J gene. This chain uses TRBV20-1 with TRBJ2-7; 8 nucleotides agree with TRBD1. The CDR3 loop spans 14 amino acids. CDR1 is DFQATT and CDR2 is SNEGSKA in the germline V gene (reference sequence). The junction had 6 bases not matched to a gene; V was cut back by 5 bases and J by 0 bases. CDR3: CSAGGTGLSYEQYF. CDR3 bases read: TGCAGTGCTGGAGGGACAGGCCTCTCCTACGAG.

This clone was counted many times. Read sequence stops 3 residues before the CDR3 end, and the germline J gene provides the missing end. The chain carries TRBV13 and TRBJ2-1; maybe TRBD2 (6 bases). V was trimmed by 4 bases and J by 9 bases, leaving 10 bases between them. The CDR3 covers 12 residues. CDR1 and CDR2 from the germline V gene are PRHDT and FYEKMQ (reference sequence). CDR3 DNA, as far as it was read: TGTGCCAGCAGCTGGTTGGGGGGTGAG. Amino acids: CASSWLGGE. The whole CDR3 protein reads CASSWLGGEQFF.

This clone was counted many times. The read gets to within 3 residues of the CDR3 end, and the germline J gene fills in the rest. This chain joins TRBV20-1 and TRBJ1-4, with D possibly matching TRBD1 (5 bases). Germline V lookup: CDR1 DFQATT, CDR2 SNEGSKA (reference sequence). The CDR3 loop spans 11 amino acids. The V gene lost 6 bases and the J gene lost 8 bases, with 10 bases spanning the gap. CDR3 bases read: TGCAGTGCCCCCCGGGGGGAAAAA. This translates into CSAPRGEK. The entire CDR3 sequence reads CSAPRGEKLFF.

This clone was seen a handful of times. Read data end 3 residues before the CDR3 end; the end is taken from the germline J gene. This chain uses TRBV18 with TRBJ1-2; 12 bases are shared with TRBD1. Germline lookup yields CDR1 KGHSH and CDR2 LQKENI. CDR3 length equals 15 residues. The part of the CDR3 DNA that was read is TGTGCCAGCTCACCAGGGACAGGGGGCGGCTACGAC. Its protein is CASSPGTGGGYD. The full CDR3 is CASSPGTGGGYDYTF.

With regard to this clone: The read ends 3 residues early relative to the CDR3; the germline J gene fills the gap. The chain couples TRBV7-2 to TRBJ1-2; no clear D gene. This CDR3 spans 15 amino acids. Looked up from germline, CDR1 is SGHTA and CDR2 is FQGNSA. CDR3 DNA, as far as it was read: TGTGCCAGCAGCTTAGTGGGTCTAGCGAGCGACGAC. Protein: CASSLVGLASDD. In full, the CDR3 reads CASSLVGLASDDYTF.

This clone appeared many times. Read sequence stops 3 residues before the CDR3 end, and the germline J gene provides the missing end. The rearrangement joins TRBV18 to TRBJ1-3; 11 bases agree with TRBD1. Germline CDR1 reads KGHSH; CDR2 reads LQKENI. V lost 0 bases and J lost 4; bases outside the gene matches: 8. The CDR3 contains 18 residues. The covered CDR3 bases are TGTGCCAGCTCACCACCGGCAGGACAGGGGGCGGAAGGAAACACC. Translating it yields CASSPPAGQGAEGNT. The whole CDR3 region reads CASSPPAGQGAEGNTIYF.

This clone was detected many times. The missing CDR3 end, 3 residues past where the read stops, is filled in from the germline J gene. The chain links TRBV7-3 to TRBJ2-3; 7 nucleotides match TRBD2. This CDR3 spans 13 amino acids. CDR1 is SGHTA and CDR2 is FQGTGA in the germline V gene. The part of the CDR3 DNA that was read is TGTGCCAGCAGCCTAGCGGCACAAGAGACG. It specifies CASSLAAQET. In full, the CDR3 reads CASSLAAQETQYF.

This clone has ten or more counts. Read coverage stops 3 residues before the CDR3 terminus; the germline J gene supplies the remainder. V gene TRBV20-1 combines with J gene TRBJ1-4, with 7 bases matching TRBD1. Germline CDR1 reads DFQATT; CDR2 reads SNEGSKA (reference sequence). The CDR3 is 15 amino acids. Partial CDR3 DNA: TGCAGTGCTAGACAGGGGGTCTTGGGGGCCAACGTA. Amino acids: CSARQGVLGANV. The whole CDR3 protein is CSARQGVLGANVLFF.

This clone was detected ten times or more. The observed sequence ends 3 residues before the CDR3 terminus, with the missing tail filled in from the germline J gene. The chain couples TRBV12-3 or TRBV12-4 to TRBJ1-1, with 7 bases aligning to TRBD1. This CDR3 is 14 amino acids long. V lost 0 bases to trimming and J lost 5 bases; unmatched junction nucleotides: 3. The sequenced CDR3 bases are TGTGCCAGCAGTTTAGCGACAGGGCAAACTGAA. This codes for CASSLATGQTE. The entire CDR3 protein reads CASSLATGQTEAFF.

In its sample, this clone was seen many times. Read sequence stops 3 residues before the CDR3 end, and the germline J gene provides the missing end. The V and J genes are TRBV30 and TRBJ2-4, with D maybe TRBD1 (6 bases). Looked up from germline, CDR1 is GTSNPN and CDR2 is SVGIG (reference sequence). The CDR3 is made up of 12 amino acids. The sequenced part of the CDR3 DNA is TGTGCCTGGAGTGTAATGGCAGGGGCT. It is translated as CAWSVMAGA. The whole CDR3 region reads CAWSVMAGAQYF.

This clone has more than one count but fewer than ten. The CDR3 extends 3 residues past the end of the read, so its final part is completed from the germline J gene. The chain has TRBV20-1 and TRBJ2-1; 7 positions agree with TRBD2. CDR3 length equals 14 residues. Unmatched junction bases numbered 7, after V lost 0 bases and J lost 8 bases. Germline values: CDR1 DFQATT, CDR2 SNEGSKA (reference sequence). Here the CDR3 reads CSARDPRERDEQFF. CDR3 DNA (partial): TGCAGTGCTAGAGATCCGCGGGAGAGGGATGAG.

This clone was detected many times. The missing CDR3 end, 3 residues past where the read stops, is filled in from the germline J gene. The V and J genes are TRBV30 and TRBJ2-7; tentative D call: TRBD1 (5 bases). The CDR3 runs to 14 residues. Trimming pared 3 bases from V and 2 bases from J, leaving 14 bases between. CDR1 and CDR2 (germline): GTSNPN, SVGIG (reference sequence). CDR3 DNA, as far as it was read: TGTGCCTGGAGGCTCCAGGGCCGAGCCTACGAG. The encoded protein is CAWRLQGRAYE. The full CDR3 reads CAWRLQGRAYEQYF.

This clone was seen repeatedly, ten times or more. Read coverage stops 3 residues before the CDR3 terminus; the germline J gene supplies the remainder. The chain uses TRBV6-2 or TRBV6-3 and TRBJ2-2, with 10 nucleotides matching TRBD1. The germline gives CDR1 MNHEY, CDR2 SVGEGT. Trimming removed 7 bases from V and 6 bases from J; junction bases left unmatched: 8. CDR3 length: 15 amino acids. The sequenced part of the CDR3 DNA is TGTGCCAGCAAACCAGGGACAGGGGACGCCGGGGAG. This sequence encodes CASKPGTGDAGE. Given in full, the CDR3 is CASKPGTGDAGELFF.

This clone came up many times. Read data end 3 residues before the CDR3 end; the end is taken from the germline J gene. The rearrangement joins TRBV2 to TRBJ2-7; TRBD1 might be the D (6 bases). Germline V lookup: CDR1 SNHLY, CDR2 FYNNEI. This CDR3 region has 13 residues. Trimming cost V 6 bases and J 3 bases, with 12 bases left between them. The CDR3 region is CASSADSHYEQYF. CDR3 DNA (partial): TGTGCCAGCAGCGCGGACAGCCACTACGAG.

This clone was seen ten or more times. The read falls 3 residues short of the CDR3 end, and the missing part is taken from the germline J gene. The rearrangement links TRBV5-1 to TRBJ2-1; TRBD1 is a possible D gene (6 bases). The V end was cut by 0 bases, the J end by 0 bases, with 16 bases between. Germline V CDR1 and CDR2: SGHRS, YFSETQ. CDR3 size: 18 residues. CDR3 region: CASSLGQAVRSSYNEQFF. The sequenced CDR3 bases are TGCGCCAGCAGCTTGGGACAGGCAGTCAGGAGCTCCTACAATGAG.